The 11 T cell receptor beta chains below were found in one sample sequenced in a study of blood T cell dynamics during melanoma immunotherapy. Time point indicated: pre-treatment baseline. TCRdb's table, derived via immunoSEQ multiplex PCR, lists solely in-frame clones and lacks some. Of about 22,000 clones detected, roughly 91% appear once; the ten largest clones hold approximately 1.1%. Source: blood, taken from a patient treated with checkpoint blockade. These receptors were obtained from a human donor with melanoma.

The gene calls are TRBV14 and TRBJ2-7; the D gene is possibly TRBD2 (5 bases). The ends were cut back, 1 base at V and 4 bases at J, with 14 bases in the middle. The CDR3 extends over 15 amino acids. Germline-derived CDR1 and CDR2 are SGHDN and FVKESK. CDR3 DNA sequence: TGTGCCAGCAGCCAAGGTAGTTATAGGAGGTACGAGCAGTACTTC. This translates into CASSQGSYRRYEQYF.

The chain is built from TRBV19 and TRBJ1-2; D possibly corresponds to TRBD1 (5 bases). The CDR3 totals 16 residues. From germline, CDR1 is LNHDA and CDR2 SQIVND (reference sequence). Trimming took off 3 bases at V and 5 bases at J, with 19 bases between the two ends. CDR3 residues: CASSIFLGGPGYGYTF. CDR3 nucleotide sequence: TGTGCCAGTAGTATTTTTTTGGGCGGGCCAGGGTATGGCTACACCTTC.

The chain couples TRBV25-1 to TRBJ1-5, with a weak D call TRBD1 (5 bases). The V gene lost 0 bases and the J gene lost 9 bases, with 12 bases spanning the gap. Germline CDR1 MGHDK, CDR2 SYGVNS. There are 14 residues in the CDR3. CDR3 in amino acids: CASSEYGRDRPQHF. In nucleotides, the CDR3 is TGTGCCAGCAGTGAATATGGCAGGGATCGGCCCCAGCATTTT.

The chain recombines TRBV19 with TRBJ1-1; tentatively, D is TRBD1 (5 bases). The CDR3 has 16 residues. Trimming removed 5 bases from V and 0 bases from J, with 16 bases in between. Germline values: CDR1 LNHDA, CDR2 SQIVND (reference sequence). The CDR3: CASSSTSGTVNTEAFF. Here the CDR3 DNA reads TGTGCCAGTAGTTCAACATCCGGGACTGTGAACACTGAAGCTTTCTTT.

The chain has TRBV27 and TRBJ2-7; TRBD2 matches 8 bases. Losses at the gene ends were 2 bases for V and 0 bases for J; bases not matched to a gene: 12. The CDR3 spans 18 residues. Per the germline V gene, CDR1 is MNHEY and CDR2 is SMNVEV (reference sequence). The CDR3 DNA sequence: TGTGCCAGCAGTTTAGGAGACTTAGCGGGACCCCGCTCCTACGAGCAGTACTTC. This sequence encodes CASSLGDLAGPRSYEQYF.

The J gene is TRBJ2-7, the V gene TRBV5-4, with 7 positions matching TRBD1. The CDR3 contains 15 residues. Germline CDR1 reads SGHNT; CDR2 reads YYREEE (reference sequence). The V gene end was trimmed by 2 bases and the J gene end by 0 bases; junction bases not matched to a gene: 5. The CDR3 here is CASSFHRTGSYEQYF. The CDR3 nucleotides are TGTGCCAGCAGCTTCCACCGGACAGGCTCCTACGAGCAGTACTTC.

This clone was recorded a few times. This chain connects TRBV10-2 to TRBJ1-5, with D unresolved. V dropped 4 bases and J dropped 5 bases, with 15 bases sitting between them. Looked up from germline, CDR1 is WSHSY and CDR2 is SAAADI. CDR3 size: 15 residues. CDR3 in DNA: TGCGCCAGCAGTGGCGACGGGATCTCCCATCAGCCCCAGCATTTT. This gives the protein CASSGDGISHQPQHF.

This chain links TRBV5-1 with TRBJ2-1; perhaps TRBD2 as D (6 bases). This CDR3 is 16 amino acids long. The germline V gene has CDR1 SGHRS and CDR2 YFSETQ. V was cut by 0 bases and J by 0 bases, with 10 bases left in between. CDR3 nucleotides: TGCGCCAGCAGCTTGGTGGCGGGGAGCTCCTACAATGAGCAGTTCTTC. This sequence encodes CASSLVAGSSYNEQFF.

V gene TRBV30 combines with J gene TRBJ1-3, with TRBD1 identical over 11 bases. The V gene end was trimmed by 2 bases and the J gene end by 7 bases; junction bases not matched to a gene: 10. Germline V gene data show CDR1 as GTSNPN and CDR2 as SVGIG (reference sequence). The CDR3 has 16 residues. The CDR3 DNA is TGTGCCTGGAGTCCAGGACAGGGGGCAGTCGGGAACACCATATATTTT. It encodes CAWSPGQGAVGNTIYF.

This clone was counted only a few times. V is TRBV19 and J is TRBJ1-1; no clear D. The CDR3 runs 13 residues. Germline V lookup: CDR1 LNHDA, CDR2 SQIVND (reference sequence). V was trimmed by 4 bases and J by 6 bases, leaving 12 bases between them. CDR3 nucleotides: TGTGCCAGTAGTAACCAAGGGTCGGCTGAAGCTTTCTTT. Its protein is CASSNQGSAEAFF.

This chain uses TRBV28 with TRBJ1-3, with D tentatively TRBD1 (5 bases). The CDR3 covers 17 residues. Looked up from germline, CDR1 is MDHEN and CDR2 is SYDVKM. V dropped 5 bases and J dropped 0 bases, with 17 bases sitting between them. CDR3 in DNA: TGTGCCAGCAGTGGCTACAGGTTTCGTCGCTCTGGAAACACCATATATTTT. Amino acid sequence: CASSGYRFRRSGNTIYF.